The 8 T cell receptor beta chains below all came from one sample that was sequenced in a study of PD-L1 blockade in urothelial cancer. Method: immunoSEQ multiplex PCR; TCRdb's copy keeps in-frame clones and lacks some. The sample lists tens of thousands of clones; 70% to 90% were seen once. Sequenced material: PBMCs, taken around atezolizumab (anti-PD-L1) treatment. Source of these receptors: a man in his 60s with urothelial cancer.

DNA for the CDR3: TGTGCCAGCAGGGGAGTAGGGTTAGATACGCAGTATTTT. The encoded protein is CASRGVGLDTQYF. The J gene is TRBJ2-3, the V gene TRBV7-9, with D tentatively TRBD2 (5 bases). V was shortened by 6 bases and J by 5 bases, with 12 bases between the two germline ends. The CDR3 runs 13 residues. From germline, CDR1 is SEHNR and CDR2 FQNEAQ (reference sequence).

The chain has TRBV14 and TRBJ2-1, with D tentatively TRBD1 (5 bases). The CDR3 is 15 amino acids. V was clipped by 4 bases and J by 2 bases, with 12 bases between them. Germline V gene lookup returns CDR1 SGHDN and CDR2 FVKESK. DNA for the CDR3: TGTGCCAGCAGCCCCTCTGACAGAGCCTACAATGAGCAGTTCTTC. Translated: CASSPSDRAYNEQFF.

This chain connects TRBV11-3 to TRBJ2-7; 7 bases line up with TRBD1. The CDR3 extends over 15 amino acids. Germline trimming cut 4 bases from V and 3 bases from J; bases unmatched to any gene: 9. Germline values: CDR1 SGHNT, CDR2 YENEEA. CDR3 residues: CASSSGGGISYEQYF. DNA for the CDR3: TGTGCCAGCAGCTCAGGGGGTGGTATTAGCTACGAGCAGTACTTC.

V gene TRBV15 combines with J gene TRBJ1-5, with 9 positions matching TRBD1. Germline V CDR1 and CDR2: LNHNV, YYDKDF (reference sequence). V shed 3 bases and J 4 bases; nucleotides not matched to a gene: 4. The CDR3 has 15 amino acids. The DNA of the CDR3 is TGTGCCACCAGCAGGTACAGGGGGCCTAATCAGCCCCAGCATTTT. Its translation is CATSRYRGPNQPQHF.

The V call is TRBV5-1, the J call TRBJ2-7, with D possibly matching TRBD2 (7 bases). V gave up 7 bases and J gave up 2 bases, with 16 bases separating them. Looked up from germline, CDR1 is SGHRS and CDR2 is YFSETQ. This CDR3 contains 14 residues. The CDR3 protein is CASRDGEGAYEQYF. The CDR3 nucleotides are TGCGCCAGCCGCGACGGGGAGGGGGCCTACGAGCAGTACTTC.

The chain couples TRBV28 to TRBJ2-2, with TRBD1 identical over 8 bases. CDR3 length: 15 amino acids. CDR1 is MDHEN and CDR2 is SYDVKM in the germline V gene. V gave up 8 bases and J gave up 2 bases; unmatched junction bases: 7. The CDR3 DNA reads as TGTGCCAGCGGCGGACAGGGTATAAACACCGGGGAGCTGTTTTTT. Protein product: CASGGQGINTGELFF. The whole variable domain, remainder taken from reference TRBV28 and TRBJ2-2, is DVKVTQSSRYLVKRTGEKVFLECVQDMDHENMFWYRQDPGLGLRLIYFSYDVKMKEKGDIPEGYSVSREKKERFSLILESASTNQTSMYLCASGGQGINTGELFFGEGSRLTVL.

The count of this clone is one. V gene TRBV6-6 combines with J gene TRBJ1-5; D remains ambiguous. The CDR3 is 14 residues long. With 2 bases removed from V and 0 bases from J, the gap between germline ends came to 5 bases. Germline V gene lookup returns CDR1 MNHNY and CDR2 SVGAGI (reference sequence). CDR3 in DNA: TGTGCCAGCAGTTACGTAGATAGCAATCAGCCCCAGCATTTT. Protein: CASSYVDSNQPQHF.

V is TRBV5-6 and J is TRBJ1-2, with D perhaps TRBD1 (6 bases). Germline lookup yields CDR1 SGHDT and CDR2 YYEEEE. The CDR3 totals 18 residues. With 2 bases removed from V and 4 bases from J, the gap between germline ends came to 24 bases. CDR3 DNA: TGTGCCAGCAGCTTAGGACCACAGGGATATTTGTATAGCTATGGCTACACCTTC. It yields the protein CASSLGPQGYLYSYGYTF. Filled out from reference TRBV5-6 and TRBJ1-2, the complete variable domain reads DAGVTQSPTHLIKTRGQQVTLRCSPKSGHDTVSWYQQALGQGPQFIFQYYEEEERQRGNFPDRFSGHQFPNYSSELNVNALLLGDSALYLCASSLGPQGYLYSYGYTFGSGTRLTVV.